The source of this TCR beta chain is a study of graft-versus-host responses after intestinal transplantation (dated by TCRdb to the early 2020s). About the investigation overall: The transplants that recipients got were multivisceral, liver-intestinal, or isolated intestinal. Every recipient was given anti-thymocyte globulin induction, followed by roughly 3 years of maintenance tacrolimus and steroids. Graft-versus-host and host-versus-graft alloreactive T cell clones were tracked in the graft, circulation and bone marrow after intestinal transplantation using bulk TCR-beta CDR3 sequencing. Alloreactive clones were identified by sequencing pre-transplant mixed lymphocyte reaction products and comparing these products with unstimulated pre-transplant donor and recipient T cells. The cohort enrolled under 30 intestinal transplant recipients, one of whom was a retransplant, and a few patients without pretransplant specimens were excluded. A peak of at least 4% donor T cells among recipient peripheral blood mononuclear cells was the definition used for donor T cell macrochimerism. Rather than being sequenced by the commercial service, samples from three later patients were sequenced in-house on an Illumina MiSeq and processed with MiXCR.

Library prep was done by the immunoSEQ multiplex PCR assay. For most patients, high-throughput TCR-beta CDR3 sequencing of genomic DNA was performed by Adaptive Biotechnologies. The published analysis was carried out like this. TCR sequencing data were retrieved from Adaptive's ImmunoSEQ software for roughly 17 patients, whereas a few other patients were processed with MiXCR and VDJtools. CDR3 nucleotide sequences shared between donor and recipient were removed because their origin could not be assigned. Alloreactive clones required at least 2-fold expansion over unstimulated cells and minimum CFSE-low frequency of 0.002% (template counts) or 0.001% (read counts). Clones were considered mappable if detected in sequenced pre-transplant spleen, lymph node, or MLR CFSE-low populations of the donor or recipient. Cumulative frequency of alloreactive clones was calculated as a percentage of all sequences weighted by copy number. Not all clones reach the TCRdb copy of this immuneACCESS table, which keeps in-frame sequences only. Checked studies attribute under half of the gap to unresolved V genes and leave the rest unexplained. That table gives V, J and clone size, and the DNA gave D and trimming. This sample is represented by approximately 4,000 clones; around 72% of them were singletons. Roughly 7.7% of the sample lies in the top ten.

The investigation overall reported the following: In patients with donor T cell macrochimerism, the allografts had high GvH to HvG T cell clonal ratios. Early after transplant, declines in HvG clones were associated with peak levels of circulating GvH clones. GvH clones were detected in recipient bone marrow, and some of these GvH clones were observed earlier in ileal mucosa or blood, consistent with an intestinal mucosal origin. The conclusions were limited by the relatively low number and heterogeneity of the intestinal transplant patients.

The cysteine opens and the phenylalanine closes a CDR3 of 14 amino acids. Of the read, only the CDR3 DNA is kept; its 42 bases are in frame from base 1. V lost 6 bases and J lost 6 bases, and the count of bases not matched to a germline gene is 6. Looking up the germline V gene (reference sequence) yields CDR1 LNHDA and CDR2 SQIVND. Intraepithelial and lamina propria lymphocytes were isolated from graft specimens using dithiothreitol, EDTA incubations and collagenase D digestion. Bulk TCR-beta sequencing was performed on serial intestinal graft biopsy specimens collected as late as 600 days after transplant. This clone showed up just a few times. Its recognized antigen is unknown. Nothing much larger sits one base from this clone, and base qualities are not available.

The sequence derives from a human patient who received an intestinal transplant, so some T cells may come from the graft donor. The rearrangement combines TRBV19 with TRBJ2-2; TRBD2 lines up with 8 middle nucleotides. The sequencing here drew on ileum tissue, taken 17 days after transplant. The DNA sequence is TGTGCCAGTAGGGCCGAGCGGGGGTCCGGGGAGCTGTTTTTT. Translated, this gives CASRAERGSGELFF.